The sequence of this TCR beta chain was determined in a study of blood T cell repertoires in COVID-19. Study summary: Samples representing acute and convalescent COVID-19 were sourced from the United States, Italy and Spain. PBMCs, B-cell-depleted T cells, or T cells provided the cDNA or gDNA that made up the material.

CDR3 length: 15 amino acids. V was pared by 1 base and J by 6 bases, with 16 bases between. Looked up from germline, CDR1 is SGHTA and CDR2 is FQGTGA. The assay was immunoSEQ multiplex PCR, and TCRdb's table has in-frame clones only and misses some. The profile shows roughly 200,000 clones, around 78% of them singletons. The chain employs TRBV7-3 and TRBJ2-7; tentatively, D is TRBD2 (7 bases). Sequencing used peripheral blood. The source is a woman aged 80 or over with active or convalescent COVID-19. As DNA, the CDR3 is TGTGCCAGCAGCTTAATTCCGGGGGGCGGTTCCGAGCAGTACTTC. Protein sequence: CASSLIPGGGSEQYF.